This TCR beta chain was recorded in a study of shared clonotypes between healthy human individuals. Study findings and constraints: An anticipated effect of sequencing depth on clonotype sharing among donors was recognized.

TCRdb's copy holds only in-frame clones and misses some; the assay was immunoSEQ multiplex PCR. The table shows millions of clones, with just over 90% occurring only once. V was clipped by 0 bases and J by 2 bases, with 7 bases between them. CDR1 MNHEY and CDR2 SVGAGI come from the germline V gene. CDR3 length equals 14 residues. In the case of this clone: Its target is unknown.

The chain combines TRBV6-5 with TRBJ1-2; D gene unclear. The material sequenced was naive CD4+ T cells sorted from blood. Documented subset: CD45RA+ positively selected. The sequence was collected from a man between 18 and 35 years old in good health. The CDR3 loop is CASSYSGENYGYTF. The CDR3 DNA reads as TGTGCCAGCAGTTACTCTGGGGAGAACTATGGCTACACCTTC.